The entry that follows covers one T cell receptor (beta chain) sequence. Its antigen remains unknown. The V gene's germline CDR1 is KGHSH and CDR2 LQKENI. The CDR3 length is 18 residues. V was trimmed by 3 bases and J by 4 bases, leaving 24 bases between them. The source of the sample is a study of T cells in Graves' hyperthyroidism and ophthalmopathy. Notes on the study in general: In simple terms, a model built on 13 V-J features told ophthalmopathy apart from stable hyperthyroidism.

Amplified TCR beta CDR3 regions derived from RNA transcripts. Using the HTBI primer set, a first-round RT-PCR was run on the TCR CDR3. MiXCR was run by TCRdb on the multiplex PCR reads, yielding one entry per CDR3 protein. The data show 400,000 to 500,000 distinct CDR3 sequences, with about 13% seen just once and more than 4.5% held by the top ten. This sequence joins TRBV18 and TRBJ2-5; maybe TRBD1 (6 bases). This receptor was taken from a woman under 30 with Graves' hyperthyroidism. The sequenced sample was blood. The CDR3 loop is CASSPSRARDTHGETQYF. CDR3 nucleotides: TGTGCCAGCTCACCGAGCCGGGCCCGGGACACCCATGGAGAGACCCAGTACTTC.